This T cell receptor (beta chain) was recorded in a study of T cells in Graves' hyperthyroidism and ophthalmopathy. This clonotype turned up a few times. Amplification yielded TCR beta CDR3 regions, with RNA transcripts as the source. HTBI primers were the set used in a first-round RT-PCR of the TCR CDR3. TCRdb independently ran MiXCR on the multiplex PCR reads; one entry per CDR3 protein. The sample shows about 640,000 distinct CDR3 sequences, 20% to 25% of them seen only once. Germline V CDR1 and CDR2: SGHTA, FQGTGA. The V and J ends lost 4 bases and 5 bases, in that order; junction bases with no gene match: 5. The CDR3 loop spans 15 amino acids.

The rearrangement uses TRBV7-3 and TRBJ2-1; 10 bases are a match to TRBD1. This sequence originates from a man aged 25-45 years with Graves' ophthalmopathy. Sequences were obtained from blood. Here the CDR3 reads CASSSTGGAHNEQFF. In DNA, the CDR3 is TGTGCCAGCAGCTCGACAGGGGGCGCACACAATGAGCAGTTCTTC.